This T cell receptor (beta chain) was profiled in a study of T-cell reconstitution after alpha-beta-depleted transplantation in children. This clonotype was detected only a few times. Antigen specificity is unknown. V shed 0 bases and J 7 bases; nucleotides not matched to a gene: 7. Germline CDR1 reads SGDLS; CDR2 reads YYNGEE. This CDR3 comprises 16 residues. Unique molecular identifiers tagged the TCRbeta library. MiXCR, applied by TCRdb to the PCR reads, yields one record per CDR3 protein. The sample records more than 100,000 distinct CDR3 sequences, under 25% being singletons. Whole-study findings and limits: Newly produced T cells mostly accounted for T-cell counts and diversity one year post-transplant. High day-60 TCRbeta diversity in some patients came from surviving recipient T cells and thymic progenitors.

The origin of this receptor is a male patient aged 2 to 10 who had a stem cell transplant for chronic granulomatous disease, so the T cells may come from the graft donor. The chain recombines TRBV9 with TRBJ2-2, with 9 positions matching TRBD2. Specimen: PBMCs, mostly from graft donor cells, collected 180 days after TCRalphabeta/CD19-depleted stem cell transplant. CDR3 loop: CASSVGASGVYGELFF. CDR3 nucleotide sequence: TGTGCCAGCAGCGTAGGCGCTAGCGGGGTGTACGGGGAGCTGTTTTTT.